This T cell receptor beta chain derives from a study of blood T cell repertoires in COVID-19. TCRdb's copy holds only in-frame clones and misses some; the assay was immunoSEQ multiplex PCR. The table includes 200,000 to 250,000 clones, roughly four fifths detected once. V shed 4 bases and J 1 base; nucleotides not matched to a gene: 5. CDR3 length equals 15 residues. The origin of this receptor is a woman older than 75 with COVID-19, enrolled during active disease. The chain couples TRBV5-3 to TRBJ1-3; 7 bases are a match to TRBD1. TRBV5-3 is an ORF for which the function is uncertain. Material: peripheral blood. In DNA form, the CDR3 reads TGTGCCAGAAGCCCCGACAGGGTTTCTGGAAACACCATATATTTT. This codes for CARSPDRVSGNTIYF.